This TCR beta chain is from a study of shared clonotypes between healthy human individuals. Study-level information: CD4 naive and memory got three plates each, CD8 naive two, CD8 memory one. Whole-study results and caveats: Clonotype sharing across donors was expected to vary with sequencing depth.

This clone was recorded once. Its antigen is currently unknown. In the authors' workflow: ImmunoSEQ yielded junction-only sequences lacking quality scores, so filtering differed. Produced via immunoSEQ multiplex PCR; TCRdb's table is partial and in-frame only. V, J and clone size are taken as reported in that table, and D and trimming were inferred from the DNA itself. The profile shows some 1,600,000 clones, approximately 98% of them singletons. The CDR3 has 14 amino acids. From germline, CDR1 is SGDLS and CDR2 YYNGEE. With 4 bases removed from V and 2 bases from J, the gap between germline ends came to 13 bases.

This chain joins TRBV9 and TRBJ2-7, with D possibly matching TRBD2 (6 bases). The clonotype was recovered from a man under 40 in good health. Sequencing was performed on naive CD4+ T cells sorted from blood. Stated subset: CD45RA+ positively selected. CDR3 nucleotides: TGTGCCAGCAGCTCCCGTAGCGGTCCCTACGAGCAGTACTTC. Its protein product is CASSSRSGPYEQYF.